This is a list of T cell receptor beta chains from one sample in a study of blood T cells in healthy people across ages. Each CDR3 protein is one row after TCRdb ran MiXCR on the 5' RACE reads. The repertoire has over 450,000 distinct CDR3 sequences, under 30% of them found once; the top ten carry 8.5% to 9.5%. The same data also went into a second study, on T cells of mothers and their children.

Sequencing input: blood. Source of these receptors: a boy aged 10-17 years in good health. Both conserved end residues are part of each CDR3. D genes are given only for firm matches. Size values are once, few and many counts, or a class for expanded clones, and some rows have none.

d_call j_call clone_size v_call cdr3_nt cdr3_aa
TRBD2 TRBJ2-2 few TRBV20-1 TGCAGTGCCTCAAAGCGGGGGGCGAACACCGGGGAGCTGTTTTTT CSASKRGANTGELFF
NA TRBJ1-3 NA TRBV29-1 TGCAGCGTTGACTGGGGCGACCGAAACACCATATATTTT CSVDWGDRNTIYF
TRBD2 TRBJ2-5 NA TRBV5-1 TGCGCCAGCAGCTTGGTCGTGGAGACTAGCGAGTACCAAGAGACCCAGTACTTC CASSLVVETSEYQETQYF
NA TRBJ2-7 few TRBV28 TGTGCCAGCACCTTAGGTCGTCTCCAGTACGAGCAGTACTTC CASTLGRLQYEQYF
NA TRBJ2-1 NA TRBV27 TGTGCCAGCAGTTGGTTAGCGAACTCCTACAATGAGCAGTTCTTC CASSWLANSYNEQFF
NA TRBJ2-5 many TRBV7-2 TGTGCCAGCAGTGGTGGGACCGTGGGCTCGACCCAGTACTTC CASSGGTVGSTQYF
NA TRBJ1-2 NA TRBV12-3/TRBV12-4 TGTGCCAGCAGGGACAGTACCCATGGCTACACCTTC CASRDSTHGYTF
NA TRBJ2-7 few TRBV21-1 TGTGCCAGCAGCCAGGGACAGGGAATTGGGGAGCAGTACTTC CASSQGQGIGEQYF
NA TRBJ1-2 few TRBV12-3/TRBV12-4 TGTGCCAGCAGAAAAACTTCGAAACCAGTGTTAGGTTATAACTATGGCTACACCTTC CASRKTSKPVLGYNYGYTF
TRBD2 TRBJ2-3 NA TRBV29-1 TGCAGCGCCGTAACCCGGGGAGGGGCGACTGTCACAGATACGCAGTATTTT CSAVTRGGATVTDTQYF
NA TRBJ2-7 few TRBV21-1 TGTGCCAGCAGCAGACTTGACATATACCCCTACGAGCAGTACTTC CASSRLDIYPYEQYF
NA TRBJ2-7 few TRBV9 TGTGCCAGCAGCGTAGGGGAGTGGCAGGGCAACTACGAGCAGTACTTC CASSVGEWQGNYEQYF
NA TRBJ1-2 NA TRBV2 TGTGCCAGCAGGGCGGCAGACTATGGCTACACCTTC CASRAADYGYTF
NA TRBJ2-4 few TRBV30 TGTGCCTGGAGTGTACCGTGGGACGCCAAAAACATTCAGTACTTC CAWSVPWDAKNIQYF
TRBD1 TRBJ1-4 NA TRBV12-3/TRBV12-4 TGTGCCAGCAGTTTGGAGGGGGCACCGACTAATGAAAAACTGTTTTTT CASSLEGAPTNEKLFF
NA TRBJ1-5 few TRBV9 TGTGCCAGCAGCCCGGCGACCAATCAGCCCCAGCATTTT CASSPATNQPQHF
TRBD2 TRBJ2-1 NA TRBV5-1 TGCGCCAGCAGCTTGCGGGCGGGAGGGATAAACAATGAGCAGTTCTTC CASSLRAGGINNEQFF
NA TRBJ1-2 NA TRBV6-6 TGTGCCAGCAGTTACGAAGGGGCCTACACCTTC CASSYEGAYTF
NA TRBJ2-1 many TRBV24-1 TGTGCCACCAGTGATCAACCGGGTGGCAGGGTCCCCTACAATGAGCAGTTCTTC CATSDQPGGRVPYNEQFF
NA TRBJ2-1 few TRBV6-6 TGTGCCAGCAGTACTCTCGTGGATCGGTTCTTC CASSTLVDRFF
TRBD1 TRBJ2-3 few TRBV4-3 TGCGCCAGCAGCCAAGATGCGGGACAGGGAACAGATACGCAGTATTTT CASSQDAGQGTDTQYF
NA TRBJ2-7 few TRBV5-8 TGTGCCAGCAGCTTGGGGCTGACAACCTTCTCCTACGAGCAGTACTTC CASSLGLTTFSYEQYF
TRBD2 TRBJ2-7 NA TRBV20-1 TGCAGTGCTAGAGATGGTGGACTAGCGGGGGGGCGTCTCTACGAGCAGTACTTC CSARDGGLAGGRLYEQYF
TRBD2 TRBJ2-5 few TRBV29-1 TGCAGCGTTGCTGGGACTAGCGGGATCGAGACCCAGTACTTC CSVAGTSGIETQYF
NA TRBJ2-1 NA TRBV28 TGTGCCAGCAGCGGCTGGACCCAAAGGAATGAGCAGTTCTTC CASSGWTQRNEQFF
NA TRBJ2-7 few TRBV5-1 TGCGCCAACCGCCCGGGCAGGGGACTTTCCTACGAGCAGTACTTC CANRPGRGLSYEQYF
NA TRBJ2-7 NA TRBV20-1 TGCAGTGCTAGACCTCTTAGCGGCTACAATGAGCAGTACTTC CSARPLSGYNEQYF
TRBD1 TRBJ2-7 many TRBV7-2 TGTGCCAGCAGCTTAGTGGGGGACAGGTACGAGCAGTACTTC CASSLVGDRYEQYF
TRBD1 TRBJ1-1 NA TRBV10-3 TGTGCCATCAGCCCACAGGGGATGAACACTGAAGCTCTCTTT CAISPQGMNTEALF
NA TRBJ2-1 NA TRBV7-9 TGTGCCAGCAGCTCCCGGGACTTTACCTACAATGAGCAGTTCTTC CASSSRDFTYNEQFF
TRBD2 TRBJ2-5 many TRBV6-1 TGTGCCAGCAGTAGACTAGCGGGAGACCCAGAGACCCAGTACTTC CASSRLAGDPETQYF
NA TRBJ1-2 once TRBV20-1 TGCAGTGCTAGCAGGTCGGGACATTATGGCTACACCTTC CSASRSGHYGYTF
TRBD1 TRBJ2-7 few TRBV20-1 TGCAGTGCTACAAGGACAGGCTACGAGCAGTACTTC CSATRTGYEQYF
NA TRBJ2-1 NA TRBV15 TGCGCCACCAGCAGAGACTCCGACCAGGAGCAGTTCTTC CATSRDSDQEQFF
TRBD2 TRBJ2-3 NA TRBV12-3/TRBV12-4 TGTGCCAGCAGCCCGAGGGTGGCGCTAGCGGGAAGCACAGATACGCAGTATTTT CASSPRVALAGSTDTQYF
NA TRBJ2-1 NA TRBV4-3 TGCGCCAGCAGCCCCAACGCGGCTCTAGACAAAGGCAATGAGCAGTTCTTC CASSPNAALDKGNEQFF
TRBD1 TRBJ1-5 NA TRBV28 TGTGCCAGCAGTTGGGGACAGGGACCCCTGAATCAGCCCCAGCATTTT CASSWGQGPLNQPQHF
TRBD1 TRBJ1-3 NA TRBV28 TGTGCCAGTGGCCCCACAGGGGTTTACGCCGGAAACACCATATATTTT CASGPTGVYAGNTIYF
TRBD2 TRBJ2-2 NA TRBV7-2 TGTGCCAGCAGCTTAGCCATTAGCGGGGTTGCCGGGGAGCTGTTTTTT CASSLAISGVAGELFF
TRBD1 TRBJ1-1 NA TRBV28 TGTGCCAGCACCCGAGGGGGCAGTTTGAACACTGAAGCTTTCTTT CASTRGGSLNTEAFF
NA TRBJ2-1 many TRBV28 TGTGCCAGCAGTGACAATGAGCAGTTCTTC CASSDNEQFF
TRBD2 TRBJ2-1 NA TRBV19 TGTGCCAGTAGTATGACTAGCGGGGACTACAATGAGCAGTTCTTC CASSMTSGDYNEQFF
TRBD1 TRBJ1-2 few TRBV12-3/TRBV12-4 TGTGCCAGCAGTTCCCTGGGGACAGGGGGCGATGGCTACACCTTC CASSSLGTGGDGYTF
NA TRBJ1-5 NA TRBV6-2/TRBV6-3 TGTGCCAGCAGGGAGGGGGATCAGCCCCAGCATTTT CASREGDQPQHF
NA TRBJ2-1 few TRBV4-1 TGCGCCAGCAGCCAAGAACGGGGTGTTGAGAAGTTCTTC CASSQERGVEKFF
NA TRBJ2-5 NA TRBV29-1 TGCAGCGTGAAGGGATTGTACCAAGAGACCCAGTACTTC CSVKGLYQETQYF
TRBD1 TRBJ2-7 NA TRBV29-1 TGCAGCGTTGAGGGGACAGGGAACGAGCAGTACTTC CSVEGTGNEQYF
NA TRBJ1-2 NA TRBV28 TGTGCCAGCAGTTTATACTCCAGAAACTATGGCTACACCTTC CASSLYSRNYGYTF
NA TRBJ2-1 NA TRBV6-1 TGTGCCAGCAGTAAGGGCGAGGCGGCCAATGAGCAGTTCTTC CASSKGEAANEQFF
TRBD2 TRBJ2-5 NA TRBV12-3/TRBV12-4 TGTGCCAGCAGTTGGGGGGGGATAAGGCAAGAGACCCAGTACTTC CASSWGGIRQETQYF
TRBD1 TRBJ2-5 NA TRBV5-1 TGCGCCAGCAGCCCAAATGCAGGGGGCTGGGAGACCCAGTACTTC CASSPNAGGWETQYF
TRBD2 TRBJ2-5 NA TRBV12-3/TRBV12-4 TGTGCCAGCAGTCCCTACGCTATGACTAGCTTTCTGGGTGTGAACCAAGAGGCCCAGTACTTC CASSPYAMTSFLGVNQEAQYF
NA TRBJ2-7 NA TRBV4-3 TGCGCCAGCAGCCAAGATTTTGGGGTACTCTACGAGCAGTACTTC CASSQDFGVLYEQYF
NA TRBJ2-3 many TRBV6-2/TRBV6-3 TGTGCCAGCAGTGACCACTCGGACCCTCCGGATACGCAGTATTTT CASSDHSDPPDTQYF
NA TRBJ2-6 NA TRBV6-2/TRBV6-3 TGTGCCAGCAGGAGGTTTAACTCTGGGGCCAACGTCCTGACTTTC CASRRFNSGANVLTF
NA TRBJ2-7 few TRBV5-1 TGCGCCAGCAGCTTGGGGGGGTCCGTAACCTACGAGCAGTACTTC CASSLGGSVTYEQYF
TRBD1 TRBJ1-6 few TRBV20-1 TGCAGTGCCCCTGGGGGGACAGTCCTCGAAGGTTCACCCCTCCACTTT CSAPGGTVLEGSPLHF
NA TRBJ1-6 many TRBV2 TGTGCCAGCAGTTACGCGCGGATGGATTCACCCCTCCACTTT CASSYARMDSPLHF
NA TRBJ2-5 NA TRBV12-3/TRBV12-4 TGTGCCAGCAGCCCCGCAATAGACCGGACCCAGTACTTC CASSPAIDRTQYF
TRBD1 TRBJ1-2 NA TRBV28 TGTGCCAGCAGTTTCCCCCTGGACAGGGGAAACTATGGCTACACCTTC CASSFPLDRGNYGYTF